This TCR beta chain was obtained from a study of early T cells in non-severe SARS-CoV-2 infection listed by TCRdb under 2021. Regarding the complete study: Because TCR sequencing was done on bulk RNA from unsorted whole blood, the alpha and beta chains could not be paired. On the study overall, not on this receptor specifically: VDJdb matching was skewed toward anti-spike CD8 responses and likely underestimated virus-specific expansions, missing private and CD4 specificities.

Library preparation employed 5' RACE. The sample was run on a NextSeq 500. The TCR library protocol attached unique molecular identifiers to individual cDNA molecules to correct for sequencing error and PCR bias. TCR alpha and beta chains were both sequenced, and the abundances of alpha and beta sequences in each sample were closely correlated with each other. The study's processing was this. Decombinator V4 was used to perform V gene, J gene and CDR3 annotation of TCR sequences. Expanded TCRs were defined as changing significantly between any two time points under a Poisson model with p below 0.0001. TCR abundances were normalised to the total number of TCRs sequenced per sample and were expressed as counts per million. MAIT TCRs were defined by TRAV1-2 paired with TRAJ12, TRAJ20 or TRAJ33, and iNKT TCRs by TRAV10 paired with TRAJ18. VDJdb, accessed 1 November 2021, was searched for CMV, EBV and SARS-CoV-2 annotated TCRs, excluding TCRs annotated for multiple antigens. TCRdb reworked the public reads: Q25 trimming with fastp, MiXCR clone assembly, productive beta chains retained. Merged by CDR3 protein, the rows form single entries marked with the most common genes and DNA. The V and J calls were determined by TCRdb, not by the authors. The sample table contains around 25,000 distinct CDR3 sequences; only one count was recorded for 2.9% of them. The ten biggest clones cover 0.7% to 0.9% of the sample.

Reading the germline V gene gives CDR1 KGHSH and CDR2 LQKENI. From cysteine to phenylalanine, the CDR3 is 17 amino acids long. Kept here is only the CDR3 DNA, which spans 51 bases and is read in frame from base 1. The junction shows trimming of 3 bases on V and 3 bases on J, plus 18 bases between the germline ends. Set within a cohort of healthcare workers in London, UK, this nested case-control study involved weekly PCR testing of nasopharyngeal swabs along with blood sampling. Between 23 and 31 March 2020, the week of the UK lockdown, healthcare workers were enrolled and then followed up weekly for as long as 16 weeks. At least ten counts were recorded for this clonotype. Its antigen is currently not known. The sample holds no much larger clone one base away, and base qualities are not on file.

The rearrangement combines TRBV18 with TRBJ1-5; 6 matching bases give a weak D call of TRBD1. Sequencing was performed on whole blood. The sequence came from an adult who was a healthcare worker with PCR-confirmed SARS-CoV-2 infection or an uninfected control (not recorded which). This receptor carries the CDR3 CASSPNATGSTNQPQHF. At the DNA level, the sequence is TGTGCCAGCTCACCTAATGCCACAGGGTCCACCAATCAGCCCCAGCATTTT.